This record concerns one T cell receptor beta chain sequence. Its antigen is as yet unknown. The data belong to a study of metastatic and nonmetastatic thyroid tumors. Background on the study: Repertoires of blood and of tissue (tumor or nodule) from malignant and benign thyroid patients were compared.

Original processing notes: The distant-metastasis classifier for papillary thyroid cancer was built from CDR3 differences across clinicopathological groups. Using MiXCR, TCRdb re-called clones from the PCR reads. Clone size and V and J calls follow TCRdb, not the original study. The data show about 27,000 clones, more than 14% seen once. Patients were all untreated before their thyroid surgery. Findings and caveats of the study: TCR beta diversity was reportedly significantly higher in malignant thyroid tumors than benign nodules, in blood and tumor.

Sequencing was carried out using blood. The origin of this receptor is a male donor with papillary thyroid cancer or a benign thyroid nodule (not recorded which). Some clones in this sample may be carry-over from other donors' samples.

CDR3 protein: CSARHVTSGSDTQYF. DNA of the CDR3: TGCAGTGCTAGACATGTGACTAGCGGTTCAGATACGCAGTATTTT. The genes are TRBV20-1 and TRBJ2-3; 9 nucleotides agree with TRBD2. Trimming at V came to 2 bases and at J to 4 bases, leaving 7 bases not matched to a gene. The germline V gene has CDR1 DFQATT and CDR2 SNEGSKA (reference sequence). The CDR3 covers 15 residues.